The 23 T cell receptor beta chains below all came from one sample that was sequenced in a study of T cell responses to AZD1222 COVID-19 vaccine. Sequencing used immunoSEQ multiplex PCR; TCRdb keeps in-frame clones, though not all of them. Here the sample spans about 93,000 clones, around 91% being singletons. Specimen: peripheral blood, collected 28 days after the second AZD1222 dose. These receptors all stem from an adult who received the AZD1222 COVID-19 vaccine.

CDR3 in amino acids: CAAGHRSGNTIYF. The CDR3 region has the DNA TGTGCCGCAGGACACCGCTCTGGAAACACCATATATTTT. V usage is TRBV2 and J usage is TRBJ1-3; tentatively, D is TRBD1 (5 bases). The CDR3 spans 13 residues. Trimming took 11 bases from V and 0 from J, leaving 11 bases between them. CDR1 is SNHLY, CDR2 FYNNEI, per germline.

The rearrangement joins TRBV18 to TRBJ1-2; D is uncertain. CDR1 is KGHSH, CDR2 LQKENI, per germline. Trimming removed 1 base from V and 3 bases from J, with 12 bases in between. CDR3 length: 15 residues. DNA for the CDR3: TGTGCCAGCTCACCACGGGCAGGAAGGGACTATGGCTACACCTTC. Amino acid sequence: CASSPRAGRDYGYTF.

The chain combines TRBV10-3 with TRBJ1-2, with D hard to call. This CDR3 has 13 amino acids. CDR1 and CDR2 (germline): ENHRY, SYGVKD. Trimming removed 3 bases from V and 5 bases from J, with 10 bases in between. In DNA form, the CDR3 reads TGTGCCATCAGTGAACACCCATCTTATGGCTACACCTTC. Its translation is CAISEHPSYGYTF.

This clone was recorded only once. The J gene is TRBJ1-6, the V gene TRBV11-2; 9 bases map to TRBD1. V lost 1 base, J lost 13 bases, and 8 bases stayed unmatched. This CDR3 comprises 15 residues. Per the germline V gene, CDR1 is SGHAT and CDR2 is FQNNGV. The CDR3 nucleotides read TGTGCCAGCAGCTTAGGGGACAGGGTTCTAGAGCCCCTCCACTTT. Translating gives CASSLGDRVLEPLHF.

The chain has TRBV24-1 and TRBJ2-7; no clear D. This CDR3 has 12 amino acids. The V end lost 12 bases, the J end lost 3 bases, and 14 bases lay between the germline ends. Germline V gene sequence: CDR1 KGHDR, CDR2 SFDVKD. CDR3 region: CASRVGIYEQYF. Written as DNA, the CDR3 is TGTGCCTCCCGTGTGGGGATCTACGAGCAGTACTTC.

V usage is TRBV19 and J usage is TRBJ1-2, with TRBD1 matching 10 bases. V lost 6 bases and J lost 6; bases outside the gene matches: 19. The CDR3 is made up of 18 amino acids. The germline gives CDR1 LNHDA, CDR2 SQIVND (reference sequence). CDR3 sequence: CASSPFGRSGTGVNGYTF. Written as DNA, the CDR3 is TGTGCCAGTAGCCCATTTGGACGGTCCGGGACAGGGGTGAATGGCTACACCTTC.

The table lists this clone with a count of one. The V call is TRBV5-4, the J call TRBJ2-7; 10 bases align to TRBD2. The germline V gene encodes CDR1 SGHNT and CDR2 YYREEE (reference sequence). The length of the CDR3 is 16 residues. The V and J ends lost 0 bases and 4 bases, in that order; junction bases with no gene match: 7. In DNA form, the CDR3 reads TGTGCCAGCAGCTTGGGGGGGCTAGCGGGAGATTACGAGCAGTACTTC. This translates into CASSLGGLAGDYEQYF. The whole variable domain, remainder taken from reference TRBV5-4 and TRBJ2-7, is ETGVTQSPTHLIKTRGQQVTLRCSSQSGHNTVSWYQQALGQGPQFIFQYYREEENGRGNFPPRFSGLQFPNYSSELNVNALELDDSALYLCASSLGGLAGDYEQYFGPGTRLTVT.

This sequence joins TRBV20-1 and TRBJ1-1, with no clear D. The CDR3 sequence is 14 residues long. The V end lost 4 bases, the J end lost 1 base, and 13 bases lay between the germline ends. Germline lookup yields CDR1 DFQATT and CDR2 SNEGSKA (reference sequence). The CDR3 reads CSATEDPENTEAFF. The CDR3 DNA reads as TGCAGTGCTACTGAGGACCCGGAGAACACTGAAGCTTTCTTT.

The table lists this clone with a few counts. This sequence joins TRBV7-9 and TRBJ1-1, with D unresolved. The CDR3 totals 13 residues. Germline V gene lookup returns CDR1 SEHNR and CDR2 FQNEAQ (reference sequence). V was shortened by 5 bases and J by 0 bases, with 7 bases between the two germline ends. Written as DNA, the CDR3 is TGTGCCAGCAGCCGCGAATTGAACACTGAAGCTTTCTTT. Translation gives CASSRELNTEAFF.

This clone was observed once. The rearrangement uses TRBV28 and TRBJ1-6, with D tentatively TRBD1 (6 bases). The CDR3 has 15 amino acids. The V end was cut by 8 bases, the J end by 8 bases, with 19 bases between. Germline V gives CDR1 MDHEN, CDR2 SYDVKM. CDR3 bases: TGTGCCAGCCGTGAAGGGGGTGAAGGGTATTCACCCCTCCACTTT. It yields the protein CASREGGEGYSPLHF.

The chain combines TRBV6-7 with TRBJ2-2; TRBD2 matches at 7 bases. TRBV6-7 is known as an ORF, though its function is uncertain. The CDR3 spans 16 residues. The V gene end was trimmed by 2 bases and the J gene end by 4 bases; junction bases not matched to a gene: 7. The CDR3 sequence is CASSYRGSGVTGELFF. The CDR3 nucleotides read TGTGCCAGCAGTTACCGCGGGAGTGGGGTCACCGGGGAGCTGTTTTTT.

Points on this clone: Other DNA sequences in this specimen translate into the identical CDR3. The chain uses TRBV6-4 and TRBJ2-3, with 10 bases that match TRBD2. The CDR3 covers 15 residues. CDR1 is MRHNA, CDR2 SNTAGT, per germline. The ends lost 3 bases at V and 3 bases at J; junction bases unmatched: 3. The CDR3, as DNA: TGTGCCAGCAGTGATAAAGCGGGAGGGACAGATACGCAGTATTTT. It encodes CASSDKAGGTDTQYF.

This chain connects TRBV3-1 (or the pseudogene TRBV3-2) to TRBJ2-2; no clear D. The CDR3 has 16 residues. Germline assignment: CDR1 LGHDT and CDR2 YNNKEL (reference sequence). V was shortened by 4 bases and J by 3 bases, with 15 bases between the two germline ends. CDR3 sequence reads: CASSRETHADTGELFF. CDR3 bases: TGTGCCAGCAGCCGAGAGACACATGCGGACACCGGGGAGCTGTTTTTT.

The V gene is TRBV2, the J gene TRBJ2-1, with 8 nucleotides matching TRBD2. Trimming cost V 2 bases and J 15 bases; bases outside gene matches: 9. This CDR3 is 13 amino acids long. Germline CDR1 and CDR2: SNHLY and FYNNEI. CDR3 region: CASSEMVAGPRFF. CDR3 nucleotide sequence: TGTGCCAGCAGTGAAATGGTAGCGGGGCCTAGGTTCTTC.

The V and J genes are TRBV3-1 (or the pseudogene TRBV3-2) and TRBJ2-1; 12 bases match TRBD2. CDR3 length equals 19 residues. Germline loops: CDR1 LGHDT, CDR2 YNNKEL (reference sequence). Trimming at V came to 0 bases and at J to 6 bases, leaving 12 bases not matched to a gene. The CDR3 here is CASSQDTRLAGVRSNEQFF. CDR3 bases: TGTGCCAGCAGCCAAGATACCCGACTAGCGGGGGTTAGATCCAATGAGCAGTTCTTC.

The chain uses TRBV19 and TRBJ1-4; D is undetermined. Trimming shortened V by 7 bases and J by 5 bases, and 17 bases separated the two germline ends. Germline V gives CDR1 LNHDA, CDR2 SQIVND (reference sequence). The CDR3 is 15 residues long. Here the CDR3 reads CASTRRAGNNEKLFF. CDR3 in DNA: TGTGCCAGTACTCGGAGGGCGGGTAACAATGAAAAACTGTTTTTT.

The rearrangement uses TRBV6-2 or TRBV6-3 and TRBJ1-1; a weak D match, TRBD1 (5 bases). CDR1 is MNHEY and CDR2 is SVGEGT in the germline V gene. Trimming stripped 5 bases from V and 5 bases from J, with 15 bases between. The CDR3 runs to 14 residues. CDR3 loop: CASSGRGGRTEAFF. The CDR3 DNA is TGTGCCAGCAGTGGGCGGGGGGGAAGGACTGAAGCTTTCTTT.

The rearrangement uses TRBV6-6 and TRBJ1-3; no firm D call. The germline gives CDR1 MNHNY, CDR2 SVGAGI (reference sequence). The V gene lost 4 bases and the J gene lost 4 bases, with 14 bases spanning the gap. The CDR3 totals 15 residues. The CDR3 protein is CASSSLAADGNTIYF. CDR3 nucleotide sequence: TGTGCCAGCAGTTCCCTCGCGGCCGACGGAAACACCATATATTTT.

V and J are TRBV7-6 and TRBJ2-7, with a possible D match to TRBD2 (6 bases). V was pared by 2 bases and J by 9 bases, with 35 bases between. This CDR3 spans 20 amino acids. Germline values: CDR1 SGHVS, CDR2 FNYEAQ. CDR3 in amino acids: CASSLKPPWMEGHEVRGQYF. Here the CDR3 DNA reads TGTGCCAGCAGCTTAAAACCCCCATGGATGGAGGGCCACGAAGTACGAGGGCAGTACTTC.

This rearrangement joins TRBV6-2 or TRBV6-3 to TRBJ1-6; tentative D call: TRBD1 (5 bases). In germline, CDR1 is MNHEY, CDR2 SVGEGT. The CDR3 runs 13 residues. Between the trimmed V and J ends, which lost 5 bases and 13 bases, there was a span of 15 bases. DNA for the CDR3: TGTGCCAGCAGTCCCGATCGAGGGGTGCCCCTCCACTTT. Translation gives CASSPDRGVPLHF.

The chain uses TRBV5-6 and TRBJ2-1, with D uncertain. There are 12 residues in the CDR3. The germline gives CDR1 SGHDT, CDR2 YYEEEE. Trimming took 3 bases from V and 10 from J, leaving 11 bases between them. CDR3 loop: CASSWQGAEQFF. In DNA, the CDR3 is TGTGCCAGCAGCTGGCAAGGAGCAGAGCAGTTCTTC.

J is TRBJ1-4 and V is TRBV18; D is ambiguous. Germline values: CDR1 KGHSH, CDR2 LQKENI. The CDR3 runs to 15 residues. V shed 6 bases and J shed 7 bases, with 18 bases lying between them. Here the CDR3 reads CASSGSPGYSEKLFF. CDR3 DNA: TGTGCCAGCTCCGGAAGCCCGGGGTATAGTGAAAAACTGTTTTTT.

The chain joins TRBV10-2 to TRBJ2-1, with 7 bases aligning to TRBD1. Germline-derived CDR1 and CDR2 are WSHSY and SAAADI. V shed 6 bases, J shed 7 bases, and the junction held 9 bases outside the gene matches. CDR3 length: 14 residues. CDR3 sequence reads: CASRPTGLRNEQFF. In DNA, the CDR3 is TGCGCCAGCAGGCCGACAGGGTTGAGGAATGAGCAGTTCTTC.